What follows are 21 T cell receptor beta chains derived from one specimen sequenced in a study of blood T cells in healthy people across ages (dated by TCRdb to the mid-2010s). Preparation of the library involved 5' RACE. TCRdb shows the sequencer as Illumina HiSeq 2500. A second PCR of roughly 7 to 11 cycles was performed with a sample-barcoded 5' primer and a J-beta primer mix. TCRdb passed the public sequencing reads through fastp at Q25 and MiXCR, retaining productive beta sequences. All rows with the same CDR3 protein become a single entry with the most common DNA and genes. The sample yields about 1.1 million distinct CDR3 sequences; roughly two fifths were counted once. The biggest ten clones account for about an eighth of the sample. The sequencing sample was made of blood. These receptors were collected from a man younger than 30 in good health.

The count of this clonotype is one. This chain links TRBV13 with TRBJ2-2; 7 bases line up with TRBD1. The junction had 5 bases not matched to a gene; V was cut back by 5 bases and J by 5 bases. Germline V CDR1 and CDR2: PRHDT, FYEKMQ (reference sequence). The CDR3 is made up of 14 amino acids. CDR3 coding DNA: TGTGCCAGCAGCCGTAGGGGGCGTACCGGGGAGCTGTTTTTT. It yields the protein CASSRRGRTGELFF. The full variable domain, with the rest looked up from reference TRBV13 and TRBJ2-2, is AAGVIQSPRHLIKEKRETATLKCYPIPRHDTVYWYQQGPGQDPQFLISFYEKMQSDKGSIPDRFSAQQFSDYHSELNMSSLELGDSALYFCASSRRGRTGELFFGEGSRLTVL.

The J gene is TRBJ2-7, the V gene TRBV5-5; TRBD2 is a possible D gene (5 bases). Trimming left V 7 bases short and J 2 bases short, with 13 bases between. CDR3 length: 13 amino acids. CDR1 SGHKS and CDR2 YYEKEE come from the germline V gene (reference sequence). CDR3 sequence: CASHAADTYEQYF. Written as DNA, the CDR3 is TGTGCCAGCCACGCAGCGGATACCTACGAGCAGTACTTC.

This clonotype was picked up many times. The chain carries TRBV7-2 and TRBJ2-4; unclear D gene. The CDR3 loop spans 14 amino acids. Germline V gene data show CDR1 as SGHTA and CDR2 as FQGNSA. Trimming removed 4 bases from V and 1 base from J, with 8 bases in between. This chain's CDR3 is CASSSRVAKNIQYF. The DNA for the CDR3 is TGTGCCAGCAGCTCACGGGTGGCCAAAAACATTCAGTACTTC.

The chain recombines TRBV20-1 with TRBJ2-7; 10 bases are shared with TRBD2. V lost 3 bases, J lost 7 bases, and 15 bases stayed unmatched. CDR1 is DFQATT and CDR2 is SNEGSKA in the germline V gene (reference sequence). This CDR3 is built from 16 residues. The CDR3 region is CSASRASGGLYNEQYF. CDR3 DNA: TGCAGTGCTAGCAGGGCTAGCGGGGGACTTTACAATGAGCAGTACTTC.

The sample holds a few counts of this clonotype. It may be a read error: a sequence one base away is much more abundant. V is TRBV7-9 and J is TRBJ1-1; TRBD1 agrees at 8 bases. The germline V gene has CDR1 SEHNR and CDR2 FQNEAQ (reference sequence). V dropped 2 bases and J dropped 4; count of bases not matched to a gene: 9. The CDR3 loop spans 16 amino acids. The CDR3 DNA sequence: TGTGCCAGCAGCTTACACGCGCAGGGGGCGCGCACTGAAGCTTTCTTT. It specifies CASSLHAQGARTEAFF.

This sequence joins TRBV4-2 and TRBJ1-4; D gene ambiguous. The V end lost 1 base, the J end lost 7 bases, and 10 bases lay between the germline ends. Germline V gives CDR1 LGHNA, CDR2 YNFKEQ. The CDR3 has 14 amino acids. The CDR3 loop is CASSQVGYGEKLFF. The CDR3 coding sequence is TGTGCCAGCAGCCAAGTGGGGTACGGTGAAAAACTGTTTTTT.

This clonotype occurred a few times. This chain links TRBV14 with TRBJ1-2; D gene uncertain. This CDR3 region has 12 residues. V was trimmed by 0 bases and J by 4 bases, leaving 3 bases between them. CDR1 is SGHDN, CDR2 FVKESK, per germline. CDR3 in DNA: TGTGCCAGCAGCCAAGACGCCTATGGCTACACCTTC. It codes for CASSQDAYGYTF.

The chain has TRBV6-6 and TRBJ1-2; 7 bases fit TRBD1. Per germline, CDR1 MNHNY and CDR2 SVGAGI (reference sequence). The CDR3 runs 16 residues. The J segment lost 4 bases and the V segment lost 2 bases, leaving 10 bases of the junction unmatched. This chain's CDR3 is CASSYKGQGVGYGYTF. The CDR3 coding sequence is TGTGCCAGCAGTTACAAGGGGCAGGGGGTTGGCTATGGCTACACCTTC.

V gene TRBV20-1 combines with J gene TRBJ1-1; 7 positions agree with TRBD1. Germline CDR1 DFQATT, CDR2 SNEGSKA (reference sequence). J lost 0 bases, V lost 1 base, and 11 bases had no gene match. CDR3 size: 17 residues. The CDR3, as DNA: TGCAGTGCTAGAGTTGGACAGGTGGACCGCATGAACACTGAAGCTTTCTTT. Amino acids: CSARVGQVDRMNTEAFF.

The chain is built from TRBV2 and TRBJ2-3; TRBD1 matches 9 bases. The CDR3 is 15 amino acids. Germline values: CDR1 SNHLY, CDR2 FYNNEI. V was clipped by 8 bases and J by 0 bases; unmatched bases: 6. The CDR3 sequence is CASQIGTGSTDTQYF. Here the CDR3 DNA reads TGTGCCAGCCAAATCGGGACAGGGAGCACAGATACGCAGTATTTT.

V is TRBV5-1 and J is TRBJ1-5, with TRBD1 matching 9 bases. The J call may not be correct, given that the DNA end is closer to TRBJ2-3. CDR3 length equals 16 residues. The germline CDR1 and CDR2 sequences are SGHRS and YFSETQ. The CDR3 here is CASSQIPGQGEQPQYF. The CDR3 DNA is TGCGCCAGCAGCCAAATACCGGGACAGGGTGAACAGCCCCAGTATTTT.

Written as DNA, the CDR3 is TGCAGTGCGCTCAAGGGACAGGGTATCTACGAGCAGTACTTC. This codes for CSALKGQGIYEQYF. This chain uses TRBV20-1 with TRBJ2-7, with 9 nucleotides matching TRBD1. This CDR3 comprises 14 residues. Trimming cost V 6 bases and J 3 bases; bases outside gene matches: 9. CDR1 and CDR2 from the germline V gene are DFQATT and SNEGSKA (reference sequence).

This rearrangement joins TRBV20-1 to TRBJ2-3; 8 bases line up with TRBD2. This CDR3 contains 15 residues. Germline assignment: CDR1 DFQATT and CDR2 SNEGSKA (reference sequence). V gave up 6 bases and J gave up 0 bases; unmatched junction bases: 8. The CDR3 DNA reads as TGCAGTGCGGGAAAGCGGGGGAGGAGCACAGATACGCAGTATTTT. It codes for CSAGKRGRSTDTQYF.

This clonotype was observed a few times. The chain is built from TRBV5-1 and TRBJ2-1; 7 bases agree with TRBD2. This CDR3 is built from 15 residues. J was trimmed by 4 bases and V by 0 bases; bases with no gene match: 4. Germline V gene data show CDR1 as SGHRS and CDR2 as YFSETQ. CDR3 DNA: TGCGCCAGCAGCTTGGACGTTAGCGGGTACAATGAGCAGTTCTTC. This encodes CASSLDVSGYNEQFF.

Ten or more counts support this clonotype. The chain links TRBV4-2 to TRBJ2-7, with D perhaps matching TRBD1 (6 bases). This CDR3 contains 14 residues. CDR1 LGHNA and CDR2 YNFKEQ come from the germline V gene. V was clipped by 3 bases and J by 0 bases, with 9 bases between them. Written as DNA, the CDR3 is TGTGCCAGCAGCCAGAGGACAGCCTCCTACGAGCAGTACTTC. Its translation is CASSQRTASYEQYF.

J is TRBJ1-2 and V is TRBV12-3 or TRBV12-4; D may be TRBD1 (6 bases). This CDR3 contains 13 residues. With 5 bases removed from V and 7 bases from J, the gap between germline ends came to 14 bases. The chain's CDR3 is CASSQGRKGGYTF. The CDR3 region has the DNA TGTGCCAGCAGTCAGGGGAGGAAAGGTGGCTACACCTTC.

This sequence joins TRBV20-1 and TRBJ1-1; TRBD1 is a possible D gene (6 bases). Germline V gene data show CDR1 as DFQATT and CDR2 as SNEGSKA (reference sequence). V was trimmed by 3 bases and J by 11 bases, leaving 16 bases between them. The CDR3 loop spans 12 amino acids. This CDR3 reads CSARINRVEAFF. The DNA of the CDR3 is TGCAGTGCTAGGATTAACAGGGTTGAGGCTTTCTTT.

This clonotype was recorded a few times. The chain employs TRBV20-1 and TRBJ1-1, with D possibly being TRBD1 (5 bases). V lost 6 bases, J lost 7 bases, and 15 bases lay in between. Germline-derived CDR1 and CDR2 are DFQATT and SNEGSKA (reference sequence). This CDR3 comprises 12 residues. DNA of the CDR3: TGCAGTGCCGAGGACACCTTATTTGAAGCTTTCTTT. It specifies CSAEDTLFEAFF.

In DNA form, the CDR3 reads TGCAGTGCAGGTTTTAGACTAGCGGGAGAAATGGGCAATGAGCAGTTCTTC. Its protein is CSAGFRLAGEMGNEQFF. The chain employs TRBV20-1 and TRBJ2-1; 12 nucleotides agree with TRBD2. Germline V gene lookup returns CDR1 DFQATT and CDR2 SNEGSKA (reference sequence). The J segment lost 6 bases and the V segment lost 6 bases, leaving 15 bases of the junction unmatched. This CDR3 spans 17 amino acids.

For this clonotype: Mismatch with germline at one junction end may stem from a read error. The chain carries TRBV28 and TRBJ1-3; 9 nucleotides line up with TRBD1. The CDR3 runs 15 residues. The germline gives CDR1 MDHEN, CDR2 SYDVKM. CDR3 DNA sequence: TGTGCCAGCAGTCCGGACAGGGGTTCTGGAGACACCATATATTTT. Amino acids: CASSPDRGSGDTIYF.

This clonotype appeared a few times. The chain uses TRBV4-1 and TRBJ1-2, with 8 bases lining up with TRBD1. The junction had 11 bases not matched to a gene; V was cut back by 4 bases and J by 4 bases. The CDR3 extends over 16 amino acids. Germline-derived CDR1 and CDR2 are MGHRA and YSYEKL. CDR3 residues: CASSRIGQGLSYGYTF. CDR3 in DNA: TGCGCCAGCAGCCGGATAGGACAGGGTCTTTCCTATGGCTACACCTTC.